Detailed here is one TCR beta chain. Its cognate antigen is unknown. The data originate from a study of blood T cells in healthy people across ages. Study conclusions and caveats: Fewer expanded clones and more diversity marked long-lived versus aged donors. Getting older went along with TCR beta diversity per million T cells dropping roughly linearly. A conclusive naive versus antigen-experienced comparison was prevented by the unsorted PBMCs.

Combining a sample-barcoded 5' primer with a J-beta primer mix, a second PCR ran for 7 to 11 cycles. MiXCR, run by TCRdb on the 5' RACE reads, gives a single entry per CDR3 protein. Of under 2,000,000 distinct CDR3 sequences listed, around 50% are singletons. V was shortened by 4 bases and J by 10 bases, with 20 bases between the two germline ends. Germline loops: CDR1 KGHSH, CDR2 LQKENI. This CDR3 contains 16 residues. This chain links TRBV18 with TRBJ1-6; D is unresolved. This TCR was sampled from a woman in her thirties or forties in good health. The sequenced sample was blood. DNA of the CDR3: TGTGCCAGCTCACTAGTGGGGAGATGGCTCAAGTCACCCCTCCACTTT. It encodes CASSLVGRWLKSPLHF.